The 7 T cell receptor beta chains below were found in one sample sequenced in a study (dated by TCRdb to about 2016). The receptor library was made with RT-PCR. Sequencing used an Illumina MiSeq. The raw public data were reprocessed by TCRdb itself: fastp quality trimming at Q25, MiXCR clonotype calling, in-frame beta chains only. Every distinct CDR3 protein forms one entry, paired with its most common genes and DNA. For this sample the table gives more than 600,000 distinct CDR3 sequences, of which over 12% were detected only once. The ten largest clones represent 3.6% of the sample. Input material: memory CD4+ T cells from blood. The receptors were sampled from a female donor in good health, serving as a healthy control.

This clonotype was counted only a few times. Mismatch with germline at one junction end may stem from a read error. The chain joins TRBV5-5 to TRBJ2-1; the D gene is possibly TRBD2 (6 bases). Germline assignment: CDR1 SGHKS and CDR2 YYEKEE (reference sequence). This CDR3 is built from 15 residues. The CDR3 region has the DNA TGTGCCAGCAGCTTCTATACTAGCTCCCACAATGAGCAGTTCTTC. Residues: CASSFYTSSHNEQFF.

The CDR3 DNA reads as TGCAGTGCTCCTAAGACTAGCGGGGCGACCTACAATGAGCAGTTCTTC. This encodes CSAPKTSGATYNEQFF. The chain employs TRBV20-1 and TRBJ2-1; 11 positions match TRBD2. Germline V lookup: CDR1 DFQATT, CDR2 SNEGSKA (reference sequence). This CDR3 has 16 amino acids. Unmatched junction bases numbered 8, after V lost 5 bases and J lost 2 bases.

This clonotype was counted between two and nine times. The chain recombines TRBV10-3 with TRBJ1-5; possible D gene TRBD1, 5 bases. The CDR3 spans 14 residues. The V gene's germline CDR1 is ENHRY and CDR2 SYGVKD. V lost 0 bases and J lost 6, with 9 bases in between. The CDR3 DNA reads TGTGCCATCAGTGAGTCGAAGGGGAGTCAGCCCCAGCATTTT. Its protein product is CAISESKGSQPQHF.

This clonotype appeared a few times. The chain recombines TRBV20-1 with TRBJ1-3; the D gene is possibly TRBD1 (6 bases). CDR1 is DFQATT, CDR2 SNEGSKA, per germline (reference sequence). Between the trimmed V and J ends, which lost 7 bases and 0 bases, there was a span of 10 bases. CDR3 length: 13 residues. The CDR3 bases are TGCAGTGTTGGGGACACCTCTGGAAACACCATATATTTT. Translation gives CSVGDTSGNTIYF.

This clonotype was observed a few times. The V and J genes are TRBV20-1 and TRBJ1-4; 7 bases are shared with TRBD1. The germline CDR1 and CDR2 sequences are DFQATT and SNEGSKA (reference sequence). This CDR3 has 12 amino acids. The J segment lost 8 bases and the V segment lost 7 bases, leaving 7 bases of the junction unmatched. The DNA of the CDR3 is TGCAGTGTTCCGGGACAGACGGAAAAACTGTTTTTT. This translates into CSVPGQTEKLFF.

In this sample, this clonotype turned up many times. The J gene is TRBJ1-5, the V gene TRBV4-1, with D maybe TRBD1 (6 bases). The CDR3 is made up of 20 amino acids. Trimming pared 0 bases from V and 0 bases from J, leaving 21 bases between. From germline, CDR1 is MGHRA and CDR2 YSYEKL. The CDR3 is CASSQDHRGRVSRSNQPQHF. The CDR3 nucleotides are TGCGCCAGCAGCCAAGATCACCGGGGGCGTGTTAGTCGTAGCAATCAGCCCCAGCATTTT.

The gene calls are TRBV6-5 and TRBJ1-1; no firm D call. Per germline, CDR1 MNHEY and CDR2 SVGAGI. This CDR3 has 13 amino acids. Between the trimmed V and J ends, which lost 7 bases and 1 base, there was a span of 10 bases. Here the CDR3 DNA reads TGTGCCAGCACCTCCCAAGCGAACACTGAAGCTTTCTTT. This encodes CASTSQANTEAFF.